A single sample gave rise to the 17 T cell receptor beta chains below, sequenced in a study of blood T cell repertoires in COVID-19. Generated by immunoSEQ multiplex PCR, the TCRdb table keeps only in-frame clones and is missing some. The sample comprises 350,000 to 400,000 clones, approximately 89% of which are singletons, and more than 0.85% rests with the top ten. Sequenced: PBMCs or T cells enriched from blood (not recorded which). The receptors were gathered from a middle-aged woman who had been exposed to COVID-19.

J is TRBJ2-1 and V is TRBV19; 14 bases agree with TRBD2. The CDR3 sequence is 15 residues long. The germline V gene encodes CDR1 LNHDA and CDR2 SQIVND (reference sequence). V shed 3 bases and J 13 bases; nucleotides not matched to a gene: 8. The DNA for the CDR3 is TGTGCCAGTAGTATCCCGGGGACTAGCGGGAGAAGCCAGTTCTTC. Translated, it gives CASSIPGTSGRSQFF.

This clone showed up just a few times. V is TRBV23-1 and J is TRBJ1-2, with D possibly being TRBD1 (6 bases). TRBV23-1 counts as an open reading frame of uncertain function. Trimming removed 3 bases at V and 8 bases at J, with 13 bases between. The CDR3 has 13 amino acids. Here the CDR3 reads CASSHADSRGYTF. CDR3 DNA: TGCGCCAGCAGTCACGCGGACAGTCGCGGCTACACCTTC.

The chain has TRBV7-9 and TRBJ2-1, with 9 bases fitting TRBD1. This CDR3 has 16 amino acids. The V gene's germline CDR1 is SEHNR and CDR2 FQNEAQ (reference sequence). The junction had 11 bases not matched to a gene; V was cut back by 7 bases and J by 4 bases. The CDR3: CASTTAGTGKYNEQFF. The CDR3 coding sequence is TGTGCCAGCACCACCGCAGGGACAGGGAAATACAATGAGCAGTTCTTC.

V and J are TRBV24-1 and TRBJ2-1; D might be TRBD2 (6 bases). CDR3 length: 15 residues. Between the trimmed V and J ends, which lost 7 bases and 2 bases, there was a span of 14 bases. CDR1 and CDR2 from the germline V gene are KGHDR and SFDVKD. CDR3 in amino acids: CATRLTRPPYNEQFF. CDR3 nucleotides: TGTGCCACCAGATTGACTAGGCCTCCCTACAATGAGCAGTTCTTC.

The chain joins TRBV29-1 to TRBJ1-1; D might be TRBD1 (5 bases). Trimming removed 5 bases at V and 2 bases at J, with 15 bases between. Germline assignment: CDR1 SQVTM and CDR2 ANQGSEA. The length of the CDR3 is 14 residues. The CDR3 region is CSVQRGRGNTEAFF. In DNA form, the CDR3 reads TGCAGCGTTCAAAGGGGCCGAGGAAACACTGAAGCTTTCTTT.

The chain links TRBV2 to TRBJ2-7; TRBD2 might be the D (6 bases). The CDR3 covers 13 residues. V lost 4 bases, J lost 6 bases, and 13 bases lay in between. CDR1 SNHLY and CDR2 FYNNEI come from the germline V gene. CDR3 in DNA: TGTGCCAGCAGTGTGCTGGGACTCGGCGAGCAGTACTTC. As protein: CASSVLGLGEQYF. Based on the CDR3 plus reference TRBV2 and TRBJ2-7, the full variable domain is EPEVTQTPSHQVTQMGQEVILRCVPISNHLYFYWYRQILGQKVEFLVSFYNNEISEKSEIFDDQFSVERPDGSNFTLKIRSTKLEDSAMYFCASSVLGLGEQYFGPGTRLTVT.

Regarding this clone: Other DNA variants within this sample encode the same CDR3. The J gene is TRBJ1-1, the V gene TRBV5-1, with D unclear. CDR3 length equals 14 residues. Germline CDR1 is SGHRS and CDR2 is YFSETQ. The germline V and J ends were trimmed by 2 bases and 1 base, with 9 bases remaining between them. The CDR3 DNA reads TGCGCCAGCAGCTTAGGAGGGAAGAACACTGAAGCTTTCTTT. Its protein product is CASSLGGKNTEAFF.

V usage is TRBV7-2 and J usage is TRBJ2-7; 10 positions match TRBD1. Germline V gene data show CDR1 as SGHTA and CDR2 as FQGNSA. The CDR3 consists of 16 residues. Trimming at V came to 6 bases and at J to 2 bases, leaving 10 bases not matched to a gene. Written as DNA, the CDR3 is TGTGCCAGCAGGGTAACAGGACAGGGGGTTCCCTACGAGCAGTACTTC. Protein product: CASRVTGQGVPYEQYF.

The chain links TRBV2 to TRBJ2-7; 10 bases fit TRBD2. V shed 4 bases, J shed 3 bases, and the junction held 9 bases outside the gene matches. Germline V CDR1 and CDR2: SNHLY, FYNNEI. The CDR3 has 16 residues. For the CDR3, the DNA is TGTGCCAGCAGTGCCGGACGGCCTAGCGGGAGCTACGAGCAGTACTTC. This codes for CASSAGRPSGSYEQYF.

This rearrangement joins TRBV7-2 to TRBJ1-5; 7 bases line up with TRBD1. The germline CDR1 and CDR2 sequences are SGHTA and FQGNSA. The CDR3 length is 15 residues. After removal of 5 bases from V and 2 bases from J, the junction contained 6 bases not matched to a gene. CDR3 DNA: TGTGCCAGCAGCCATAAAACAGGGGGCAATCAGCCCCAGCATTTT. Translating it yields CASSHKTGGNQPQHF.

This chain links TRBV3-1 (or the pseudogene TRBV3-2) with TRBJ2-2, with D uncertain. The CDR3 sequence is 15 residues long. Germline V gives CDR1 LGHDT, CDR2 YNNKEL (reference sequence). The V and J ends lost 1 base and 5 bases respectively, with 11 bases between them. CDR3 nucleotides: TGTGCCAGCAGCCAAGGAGGTCAGCCTACCGGGGAGCTGTTTTTT. Its protein is CASSQGGQPTGELFF.

This chain links TRBV6-1 with TRBJ1-5; D might be TRBD1 (6 bases). Germline lookup yields CDR1 MNHNS and CDR2 SASEGT. This CDR3 region has 18 residues. With 4 bases removed from V and 2 bases from J, the gap between germline ends came to 21 bases. The CDR3 region has the DNA TGTGCCAGCAGTGGGTTGGGGGTTAGAGGGGGAGGCAATCAGCCCCAGCATTTT. Its translation: CASSGLGVRGGGNQPQHF.

The chain is built from TRBV5-3 and TRBJ2-7; TRBD2 aligns across 9 bases. TRBV5-3 is marked as an open reading frame, function uncertain. Unmatched junction bases numbered 22, after V lost 7 bases and J lost 2 bases. The CDR3 extends over 19 amino acids. CDR3 DNA sequence: TGTGCCAGACTGCGGTTAATGGCGGGAGGGCCCAAATCCCCCTACGAGCAGTACTTC. The encoded protein is CARLRLMAGGPKSPYEQYF.

This clone came up once. The J gene is TRBJ1-3, the V gene TRBV27; D not certain. This CDR3 spans 16 amino acids. Per the germline V gene, CDR1 is MNHEY and CDR2 is SMNVEV (reference sequence). Trimming pared 5 bases from V and 1 base from J, leaving 15 bases between. CDR3 sequence (DNA): TGTGCCAGCAGTCCCCATCTACGGGTTTCTGGAAACACCATATATTTT. Translated, it gives CASSPHLRVSGNTIYF.

The chain couples TRBV19 to TRBJ1-1; D gene ambiguous. CDR1 is LNHDA and CDR2 is SQIVND in the germline V gene (reference sequence). This CDR3 spans 11 amino acids. V lost 10 bases and J 3 bases, leaving 9 bases between the germline ends. Written as DNA, the CDR3 is TGTGCCACCCTCGGGGACACTGAAGCTTTCTTT. It codes for CATLGDTEAFF. Together with reference TRBV19 and TRBJ1-1, the CDR3 gives the full variable domain: DGGITQSPKYLFRKEGQNVTLSCEQNLNHDAMYWYRQDPGQGLRLIYYSQIVNDFQKGDIAEGYSVSREKKESFPLTVTSAQKNPTAFYLCATLGDTEAFFGQGTRLTVV.

This clone was counted between two and nine times. V is TRBV19 and J is TRBJ1-2; 7 bases align to TRBD1. CDR3 size: 15 residues. V lost 7 bases and J lost 0; bases outside the gene matches: 8. CDR1 LNHDA and CDR2 SQIVND come from the germline V gene (reference sequence). This CDR3 is CASTTWDRANYGYTF. CDR3 DNA sequence: TGTGCCAGTACTACCTGGGACAGAGCTAACTATGGCTACACCTTC.

The chain couples TRBV29-1 to TRBJ1-4; D is possibly TRBD1 (6 bases). The V end lost 5 bases, the J end lost 8 bases, and 18 bases lay between the germline ends. CDR3 size: 14 residues. The germline CDR1 and CDR2 sequences are SQVTM and ANQGSEA. The DNA of the CDR3 is TGCAGCGTTAAGCTTACAGGGCGGGAGGAAAAACTGTTTTTT. Its translation: CSVKLTGREEKLFF.